A single sample is the source of the 27 T cell receptor beta chains below, sequenced in a study of technical replicates of blood from a handful of donors. The assay was immunoSEQ multiplex PCR, and TCRdb's table has in-frame clones only and misses some. This sample has about 89,000 clones, with about 94% found just once. Sequenced input: T cells isolated from PBMCs. All receptors come from a human donor in good health.

The rearrangement links TRBV2 to TRBJ1-5; TRBD1 aligns across 7 bases. Germline V CDR1 and CDR2: SNHLY, FYNNEI. The CDR3 sequence is 14 residues long. The V segment lost 8 bases and the J segment 0 bases; nucleotides outside the gene matches: 4. CDR3 in amino acids: CASGGGYSNQPQHF. In DNA, the CDR3 is TGTGCCAGCGGAGGGGGCTATAGCAATCAGCCCCAGCATTTT.

V usage is TRBV2 and J usage is TRBJ2-3; no clear D. V shed 3 bases and J shed 6 bases, with 7 bases lying between them. This CDR3 is built from 12 residues. Per germline, CDR1 SNHLY and CDR2 FYNNEI. The CDR3 DNA reads TGTGCCAGCAGTGACCTCTCTGATACGCAGTATTTT. Residues: CASSDLSDTQYF. The variable domain in full, completed from reference TRBV2 and TRBJ2-3, reads EPEVTQTPSHQVTQMGQEVILRCVPISNHLYFYWYRQILGQKVEFLVSFYNNEISEKSEIFDDQFSVERPDGSNFTLKIRSTKLEDSAMYFCASSDLSDTQYFGPGTRLTVL.

The V gene is TRBV5-8, the J gene TRBJ2-3, with a weak D call TRBD1 (5 bases). The CDR3 covers 16 residues. Trimming cost V 0 bases and J 4 bases, with 15 bases left between them. CDR1 is SGHTS and CDR2 is YDEGEE in the germline V gene. CDR3 amino acids: CASSLAQAKFADTQYF. The CDR3 DNA follows: TGTGCCAGCAGCTTGGCACAGGCTAAATTTGCAGATACGCAGTATTTT.

The chain employs TRBV9 and TRBJ1-5; TRBD1 might be the D (6 bases). The germline gives CDR1 SGDLS, CDR2 YYNGEE. The CDR3 consists of 15 residues. Trimming stripped 0 bases from V and 3 bases from J, with 10 bases between. The CDR3 DNA reads as TGTGCCAGCAGCGTAGAGGGGACATTCAATCAGCCCCAGCATTTT. This translates into CASSVEGTFNQPQHF.

The chain uses TRBV27 and TRBJ2-1; TRBD2 aligns across 11 bases. Per germline, CDR1 MNHEY and CDR2 SMNVEV (reference sequence). The CDR3 runs to 20 residues. Trimming took 2 bases from V and 4 from J; bases not matched to a gene: 16. The CDR3 loop is CASSLRLASGGPEIYNEQFF. The CDR3 DNA reads TGTGCCAGCAGTTTAAGGCTGGCTAGCGGGGGGCCGGAGATTTACAATGAGCAGTTCTTC.

This chain links TRBV29-1 with TRBJ2-1; 7 bases agree with TRBD1. CDR1 SQVTM and CDR2 ANQGSEA come from the germline V gene. This CDR3 is built from 16 residues. Unmatched junction bases numbered 13, after V lost 2 bases and J lost 6 bases. CDR3 sequence: CSVERVRDSEGNEQFF. The CDR3 DNA follows: TGCAGCGTTGAAAGGGTCCGGGACAGTGAAGGCAATGAGCAGTTCTTC.

V and J are TRBV7-9 and TRBJ2-2; TRBD1 is a possible D gene (6 bases). The CDR3 contains 15 residues. Per germline, CDR1 SEHNR and CDR2 FQNEAQ (reference sequence). V was clipped by 9 bases and J by 3 bases, with 17 bases between them. CDR3 DNA: TGTGCCAGTGGTGGAGTGTACAGGGACACCGGGGAGCTGTTTTTT. As protein: CASGGVYRDTGELFF.

J is TRBJ2-7 and V is TRBV5-4; D call uncertain. Germline values: CDR1 SGHNT, CDR2 YYREEE (reference sequence). There are 14 residues in the CDR3. Trimming stripped 2 bases from V and 1 base from J, with 10 bases between. The CDR3 loop is CASSFGSQSYEQYF. The CDR3 DNA sequence: TGTGCCAGCAGCTTCGGGTCCCAATCCTACGAGCAGTACTTC.

The rearrangement uses TRBV19 and TRBJ2-5, with 11 bases matching TRBD2. Trimming removed 6 bases from V and 4 bases from J; junction bases left unmatched: 7. Germline CDR1 is LNHDA and CDR2 is SQIVND (reference sequence). The CDR3 runs 15 residues. As DNA, the CDR3 is TGTGCCAGTAGCCGGCTAGCGGGGGGTGGAGAGACCCAGTACTTC. Its translation is CASSRLAGGGETQYF.

The V gene is TRBV27, the J gene TRBJ2-3; D is undetermined. The CDR3 spans 11 residues. Germline CDR1 MNHEY, CDR2 SMNVEV (reference sequence). Trimming left V 6 bases short and J 2 bases short, with 3 bases between. This CDR3 is CASRYTDTQYF. The CDR3 coding sequence is TGTGCCAGCAGATACACAGATACGCAGTATTTT.

The V gene is TRBV11-3, the J gene TRBJ2-2; D gene ambiguous. The CDR3 consists of 17 residues. The V gene's germline CDR1 is SGHNT and CDR2 YENEEA. Trimming removed 2 bases from V and 0 bases from J, with 13 bases in between. The DNA of the CDR3 is TGTGCCAGCAGCTTAAGTGGGCAGTTCACGAACACCGGGGAGCTGTTTTTT. This translates into CASSLSGQFTNTGELFF.

This chain joins TRBV27 and TRBJ2-7; possible D gene TRBD2, 5 bases. V was pared by 2 bases and J by 6 bases, with 11 bases between. CDR3 length equals 13 residues. Germline assignment: CDR1 MNHEY and CDR2 SMNVEV (reference sequence). In nucleotides, the CDR3 is TGTGCCAGCAGTTTACGGGAAGGTGTCGAGCAGTACTTC. Translating it yields CASSLREGVEQYF.

The gene calls are TRBV23-1 and TRBJ1-2, with TRBD1 matching 9 bases. TRBV23-1 is an ORF, with its function uncertain. After removal of 4 bases from V and 4 bases from J, the junction contained 10 bases not matched to a gene. This CDR3 region has 16 residues. The CDR3 protein is CASSLSNETGGYGYTF. The CDR3 region has the DNA TGCGCCAGCAGTCTCTCAAACGAGACAGGGGGCTATGGCTACACCTTC.

This chain joins TRBV29-1 and TRBJ2-3, with TRBD2 as a possible D gene (7 bases). Trimming shortened V by 3 bases and J by 5 bases, and 18 bases separated the two germline ends. The CDR3 loop spans 15 amino acids. Germline CDR1 and CDR2: SQVTM and ANQGSEA. In DNA form, the CDR3 reads TGCAGCGTTGACCTGCTGGGGGGGCGTCAAGATACGCAGTATTTT. It specifies CSVDLLGGRQDTQYF.

The rearrangement joins TRBV20-1 to TRBJ2-5, with D uncertain. The CDR3 length is 10 residues. Germline loops: CDR1 DFQATT, CDR2 SNEGSKA (reference sequence). Trimming took 6 bases from V and 5 from J, leaving 7 bases between them. The CDR3, as DNA: TGCAGTGCCCTAAAGGAGACCCAGTACTTC. Its translation is CSALKETQYF.

The rearrangement uses TRBV27 and TRBJ2-1; D possibly corresponds to TRBD2 (8 bases). The CDR3 extends over 16 amino acids. With 6 bases removed from V and 4 bases from J, the gap between germline ends came to 19 bases. The germline V gene has CDR1 MNHEY and CDR2 SMNVEV (reference sequence). In DNA form, the CDR3 reads TGTGCCAGCAGAGAAAGGGGGCGGGGGGATTACAATGAGCAGTTCTTC. It translates to CASRERGRGDYNEQFF.

The chain uses TRBV19 and TRBJ2-6, with 9 bases lining up with TRBD1. Trimming at V came to 5 bases and at J to 4 bases, leaving 6 bases not matched to a gene. Looked up from germline, CDR1 is LNHDA and CDR2 is SQIVND (reference sequence). This CDR3 is 16 amino acids long. CDR3 protein: CASSSQGAPGANVLTF. The CDR3 region has the DNA TGTGCCAGTAGTTCACAGGGGGCGCCCGGGGCCAACGTCCTGACTTTC.

This sequence joins TRBV5-6 and TRBJ1-2; 10 nucleotides line up with TRBD1. Germline lookup yields CDR1 SGHDT and CDR2 YYEEEE. The V and J ends lost 4 bases and 4 bases, in that order; junction bases with no gene match: 16. CDR3 size: 18 residues. CDR3 loop: CASSHNRDRGLWAYGYTF. DNA of the CDR3: TGTGCCAGCAGCCATAACCGGGACAGGGGACTTTGGGCCTATGGCTACACCTTC.

This clone was seen once. The chain joins TRBV27 to TRBJ2-7, with no clear D. V lost 6 bases and J 8 bases, leaving 11 bases between the germline ends. Per the germline V gene, CDR1 is MNHEY and CDR2 is SMNVEV (reference sequence). This CDR3 spans 11 amino acids. CDR3 DNA sequence: TGTGCCAGCAGCCTCCCGGGTCAGCAGTACTTC. Its protein is CASSLPGQQYF.

The rearrangement links TRBV10-3 to TRBJ1-1, with D perhaps matching TRBD1 (6 bases). The V gene lost 7 bases and the J gene lost 7 bases, with 16 bases spanning the gap. The V gene's germline CDR1 is ENHRY and CDR2 SYGVKD. This CDR3 has 13 amino acids. Here the CDR3 reads CAITRQEGGEAFF. The CDR3 DNA sequence: TGTGCCATCACCCGACAGGAAGGGGGTGAAGCTTTCTTT.

The chain couples TRBV7-6 to TRBJ2-7; 7 bases line up with TRBD1. The CDR3 runs to 15 residues. V lost 2 bases to trimming and J lost 3 bases; unmatched junction nucleotides: 7. Germline assignment: CDR1 SGHVS and CDR2 FNYEAQ. The CDR3 loop reads CASSLRGQDVYEQYF. The CDR3 DNA reads as TGTGCCAGCAGCTTAAGGGGGCAGGATGTCTACGAGCAGTACTTC.

The chain is built from TRBV9 and TRBJ2-1; D unclear. Trimming pared 3 bases from V and 10 bases from J, leaving 14 bases between. The germline gives CDR1 SGDLS, CDR2 YYNGEE. This CDR3 has 13 residues. CDR3 sequence (DNA): TGTGCCAGCAGCGAGACTCAGACTTCAGAGCAGTTCTTC. It encodes CASSETQTSEQFF.

This clone was seen once. The V gene is TRBV7-3, the J gene TRBJ1-1, with unresolved D. Germline CDR1 is SGHTA and CDR2 is FQGTGA. The CDR3 runs to 15 residues. V shed 1 base and J shed 4 bases, with 13 bases lying between them. CDR3 sequence reads: CASSLNLAGSTEAFF. DNA for the CDR3: TGTGCCAGCAGCTTAAATCTTGCGGGTTCCACTGAAGCTTTCTTT. Full variable domain (remainder filled in from reference TRBV7-3 and TRBJ1-1): GAGVSQTPSNKVTEKGKYVELRCDPISGHTALYWYRQSLGQGPEFLIYFQGTGAADDSGLPNDRFFAVRPEGSVSTLKIQRTERGDSAVYLCASSLNLAGSTEAFFGQGTRLTVV.

This chain connects TRBV9 to TRBJ2-5; TRBD1 matches at 9 bases. CDR1 and CDR2 from the germline V gene are SGDLS and YYNGEE. J gave up 6 bases and V 3 bases, and 3 bases lay outside the gene matches. This CDR3 has 13 residues. Here the CDR3 reads CASSAGQGQTQYF. For the CDR3, the DNA is TGTGCCAGCAGCGCCGGACAGGGGCAGACCCAGTACTTC.

The genes are TRBV7-8 and TRBJ1-2; TRBD1 might be the D (5 bases). Germline V gene sequence: CDR1 SGHVS, CDR2 FQNEAQ. Trimming took off 6 bases at V and 5 bases at J, with 13 bases between the two ends. The CDR3 is 13 residues long. The CDR3: CASSDHRGYGYTF. The DNA of the CDR3 is TGTGCCAGCAGTGATCACCGGGGGTATGGCTACACCTTC. The variable domain in full, completed from reference TRBV7-8 and TRBJ1-2, reads GAGVSQSPRYKVAKRGQDVALRCDPISGHVSLFWYQQALGQGPEFLTYFQNEAQLDKSGLPSDRFFAERPEGSVSTLKIQRTQQEDSAVYLCASSDHRGYGYTFGSGTRLTVV.

V and J are TRBV19 and TRBJ2-7; TRBD2 matches at 8 bases. With 5 bases clipped from V and 2 bases from J, the junction kept 8 bases outside the gene matches. This CDR3 is 15 amino acids long. The germline gives CDR1 LNHDA, CDR2 SQIVND (reference sequence). The CDR3 DNA is TGTGCCAGTAGTGGGTGGCTAGCGGGTACCTACGAGCAGTACTTC. As protein: CASSGWLAGTYEQYF.

The rearrangement links TRBV11-2 to TRBJ1-4; TRBD1 matches 9 bases. CDR1 is SGHAT and CDR2 is FQNNGV in the germline V gene. V dropped 2 bases and J dropped 1; count of bases not matched to a gene: 5. The CDR3 is 17 amino acids. The CDR3 DNA is TGTGCCAGCAGCTTAAGACAGGGGGTCGGAACTAATGAAAAACTGTTTTTT. Encoded protein: CASSLRQGVGTNEKLFF. Complete variable domain (other parts from reference TRBV11-2 and TRBJ1-4): EAGVAQSPRYKIIEKRQSVAFWCNPISGHATLYWYQQILGQGPKLLIQFQNNGVVDDSQLPKDRFSAERLKGVDSTLKIQPAKLEDSAVYLCASSLRQGVGTNEKLFFGSGTQLSVL.